The clone carrying this T cell receptor (beta chain) was recorded at least ten times. Germline lookup yields CDR1 SGHDN and CDR2 FVKESK. Trimming removed 1 base at V and 2 bases at J, with 6 bases between. The CDR3 is 13 residues long. TCRdb recomputed clones from the PCR reads via MiXCR. This table holds around 31,000 clones, over 15% found once. This sample was included in a study of metastatic and nonmetastatic thyroid tumors. Among the patients, none had received any treatment before thyroid surgery. This receptor was identified in a female donor with papillary thyroid cancer or a benign thyroid nodule (not recorded which). Some clones in this sample may be carry-over from other donors' samples. V gene TRBV14 combines with J gene TRBJ2-7; D not certain. The sample was blood. In nucleotides, the CDR3 is TGTGCCAGCAGCCAAGGACACGCCTACGAGCAGTACTTC. Translating gives CASSQGHAYEQYF. Full variable domain (remainder filled in from reference TRBV14 and TRBJ2-7): EAGVTQFPSHSVIEKGQTVTLRCDPISGHDNLYWYRRVMGKEIKFLLHFVKESKQDESGMPNNRFLAERTGGTYSTLKVQPAELEDSGVYFCASSQGHAYEQYFGPGTRLTVT.